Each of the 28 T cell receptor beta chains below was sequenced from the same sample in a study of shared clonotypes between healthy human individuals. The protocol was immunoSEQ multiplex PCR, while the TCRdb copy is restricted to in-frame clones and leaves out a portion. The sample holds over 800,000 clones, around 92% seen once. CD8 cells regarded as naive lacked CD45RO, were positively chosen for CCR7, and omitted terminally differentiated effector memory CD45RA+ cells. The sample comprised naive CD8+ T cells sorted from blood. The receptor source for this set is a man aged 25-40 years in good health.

The CDR3 here is CASSVDGGPEQFF. CDR3 coding DNA: TGTGCCAGCAGCGTAGACGGGGGGCCTGAGCAGTTCTTC. The rearrangement links TRBV9 to TRBJ2-1; D is perhaps TRBD2 (7 bases). CDR1 SGDLS and CDR2 YYNGEE come from the germline V gene. V lost 0 bases and J lost 9, with 10 bases in between. The CDR3 runs to 13 residues.

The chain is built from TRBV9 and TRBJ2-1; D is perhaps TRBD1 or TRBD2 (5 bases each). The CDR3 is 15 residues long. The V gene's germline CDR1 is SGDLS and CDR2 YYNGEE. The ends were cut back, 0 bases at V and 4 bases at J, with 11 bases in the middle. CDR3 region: CASSVAGRPYNEQFF. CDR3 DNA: TGTGCCAGCAGCGTAGCGGGGCGGCCGTACAATGAGCAGTTCTTC.

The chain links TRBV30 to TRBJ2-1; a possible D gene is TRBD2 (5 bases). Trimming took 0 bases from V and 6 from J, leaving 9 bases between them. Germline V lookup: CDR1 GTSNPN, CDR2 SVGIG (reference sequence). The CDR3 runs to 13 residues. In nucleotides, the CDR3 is TGTGCCTGGAGTGTACTCGGGATCAATGAGCAGTTCTTC. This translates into CAWSVLGINEQFF.

This CDR3 reads CASSQDGAYEQYF. CDR3 DNA sequence: TGCGCCAGCAGCCAAGATGGGGCCTACGAGCAGTACTTC. This sequence joins TRBV4-1 and TRBJ2-7, with D unclear. Trimming stripped 0 bases from V and 2 bases from J, with 5 bases between. CDR3 length: 13 residues. The V gene's germline CDR1 is MGHRA and CDR2 YSYEKL.

CDR3 amino acids: CASSHPGGGGTTSTDTQYF. In DNA form, the CDR3 reads TGTGCCAGCAGCCACCCCGGGGGCGGGGGGACCACTAGCACAGATACGCAGTATTTT. V is TRBV27 and J is TRBJ2-3; 8 bases fit TRBD2. The CDR3 runs 19 residues. The V gene end was trimmed by 6 bases and the J gene end by 0 bases; junction bases not matched to a gene: 17. Germline V gene data show CDR1 as MNHEY and CDR2 as SMNVEV (reference sequence).

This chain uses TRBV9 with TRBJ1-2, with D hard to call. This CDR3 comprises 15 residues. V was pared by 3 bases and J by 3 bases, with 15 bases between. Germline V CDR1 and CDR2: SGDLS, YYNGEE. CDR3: CASSDPPGSYYGYTF. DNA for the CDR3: TGTGCCAGCAGCGACCCCCCGGGATCCTACTATGGCTACACCTTC.

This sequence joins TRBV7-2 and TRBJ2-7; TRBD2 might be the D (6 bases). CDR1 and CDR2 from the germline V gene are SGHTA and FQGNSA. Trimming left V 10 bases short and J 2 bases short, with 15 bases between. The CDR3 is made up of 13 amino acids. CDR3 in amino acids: CATAYGGTYEQYF. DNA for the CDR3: TGTGCCACGGCATACGGGGGTACCTACGAGCAGTACTTC.

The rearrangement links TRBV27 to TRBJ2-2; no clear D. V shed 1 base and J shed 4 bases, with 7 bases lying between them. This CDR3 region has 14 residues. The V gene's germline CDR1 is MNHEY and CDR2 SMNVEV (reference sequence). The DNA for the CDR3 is TGTGCCAGCAGTTTATTGGCAGGCACCGGGGAGCTGTTTTTT. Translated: CASSLLAGTGELFF.

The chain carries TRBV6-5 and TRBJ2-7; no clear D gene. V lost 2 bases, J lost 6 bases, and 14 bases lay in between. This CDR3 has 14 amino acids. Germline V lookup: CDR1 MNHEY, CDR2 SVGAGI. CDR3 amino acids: CASSYRAGTIEQYF. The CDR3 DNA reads TGTGCCAGCAGTTACAGGGCAGGTACCATCGAGCAGTACTTC.

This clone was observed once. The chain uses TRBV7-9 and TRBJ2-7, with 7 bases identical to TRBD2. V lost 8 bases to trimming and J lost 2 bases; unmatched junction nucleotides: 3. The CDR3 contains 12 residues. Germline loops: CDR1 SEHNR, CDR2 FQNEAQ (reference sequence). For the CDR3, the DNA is TGTGCCAGCGCGGGAGAGGCCTACGAGCAGTACTTC. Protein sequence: CASAGEAYEQYF.

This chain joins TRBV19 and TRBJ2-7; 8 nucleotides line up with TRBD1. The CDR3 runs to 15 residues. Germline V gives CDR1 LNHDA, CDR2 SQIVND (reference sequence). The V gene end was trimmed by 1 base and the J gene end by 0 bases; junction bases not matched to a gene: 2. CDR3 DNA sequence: TGTGCCAGTAGTATAGCAGGGGGCCTCTCCTACGAGCAGTACTTC. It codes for CASSIAGGLSYEQYF.

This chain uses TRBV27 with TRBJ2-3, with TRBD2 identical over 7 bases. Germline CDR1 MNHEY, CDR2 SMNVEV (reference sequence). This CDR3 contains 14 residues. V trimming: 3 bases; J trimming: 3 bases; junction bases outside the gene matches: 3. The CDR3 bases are TGTGCCAGCAGTTTCGTGGGGGGGACAGATACGCAGTATTTT. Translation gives CASSFVGGTDTQYF.

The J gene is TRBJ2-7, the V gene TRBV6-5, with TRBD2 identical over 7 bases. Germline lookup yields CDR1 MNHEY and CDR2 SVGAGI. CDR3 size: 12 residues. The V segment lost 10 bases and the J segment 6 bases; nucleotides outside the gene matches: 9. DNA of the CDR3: TGTGCCACATCGAGCGGGATGAGCGAGCAGTACTTC. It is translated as CATSSGMSEQYF.

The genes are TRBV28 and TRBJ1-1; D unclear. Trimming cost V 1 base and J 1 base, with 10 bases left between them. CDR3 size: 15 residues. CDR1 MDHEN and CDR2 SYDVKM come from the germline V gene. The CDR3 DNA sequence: TGTGCCAGCAGTTTATTCCGTCAGACGAACACTGAAGCTTTCTTT. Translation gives CASSLFRQTNTEAFF.

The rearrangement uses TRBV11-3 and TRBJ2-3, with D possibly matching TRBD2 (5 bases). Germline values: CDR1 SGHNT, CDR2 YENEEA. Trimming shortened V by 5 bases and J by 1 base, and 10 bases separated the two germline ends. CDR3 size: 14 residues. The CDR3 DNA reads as TGTGCCAGCAGCCGGGGAACAGGCACAGATACGCAGTATTTT. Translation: CASSRGTGTDTQYF.

The CDR3 nucleotides are TGTGCCAGTAGTATAGAGACAGCATATCAGCCCCAGCATTTT. This codes for CASSIETAYQPQHF. The chain employs TRBV19 and TRBJ1-5; tentative D call: TRBD1 (5 bases). The V gene's germline CDR1 is LNHDA and CDR2 SQIVND (reference sequence). V was shortened by 0 bases and J by 5 bases, with 8 bases between the two germline ends. This CDR3 spans 14 amino acids.

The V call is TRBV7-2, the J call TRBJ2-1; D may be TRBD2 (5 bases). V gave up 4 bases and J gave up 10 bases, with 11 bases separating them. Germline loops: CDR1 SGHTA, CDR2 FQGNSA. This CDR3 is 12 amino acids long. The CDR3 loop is CASSSIGGEQFF. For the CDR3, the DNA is TGTGCCAGCAGCTCGATAGGAGGCGAGCAGTTCTTC. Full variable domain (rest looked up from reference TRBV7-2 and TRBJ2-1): GAGVSQSPSNKVTEKGKDVELRCDPISGHTALYWYRQSLGQGLEFLIYFQGNSAPDKSGLPSDRFSAERTGGSVSTLTIQRTQQEDSAVYLCASSSIGGEQFFGPGTRLTVL.

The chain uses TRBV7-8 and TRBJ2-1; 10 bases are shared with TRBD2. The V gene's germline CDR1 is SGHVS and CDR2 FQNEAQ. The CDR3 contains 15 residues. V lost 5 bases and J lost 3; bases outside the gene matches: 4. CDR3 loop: CASSKEREGYNEQFF. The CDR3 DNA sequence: TGTGCCAGCAGCAAGGAGCGGGAGGGCTACAATGAGCAGTTCTTC. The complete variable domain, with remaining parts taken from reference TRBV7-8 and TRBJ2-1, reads GAGVSQSPRYKVAKRGQDVALRCDPISGHVSLFWYQQALGQGPEFLTYFQNEAQLDKSGLPSDRFFAERPEGSVSTLKIQRTQQEDSAVYLCASSKEREGYNEQFFGPGTRLTVL.

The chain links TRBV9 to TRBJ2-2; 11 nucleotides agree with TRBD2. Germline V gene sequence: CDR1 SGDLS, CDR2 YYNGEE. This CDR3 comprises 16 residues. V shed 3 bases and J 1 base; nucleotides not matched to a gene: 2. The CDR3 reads CASSAGLAENTGELFF. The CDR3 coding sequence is TGTGCCAGCAGCGCGGGACTAGCGGAGAACACCGGGGAGCTGTTTTTT.

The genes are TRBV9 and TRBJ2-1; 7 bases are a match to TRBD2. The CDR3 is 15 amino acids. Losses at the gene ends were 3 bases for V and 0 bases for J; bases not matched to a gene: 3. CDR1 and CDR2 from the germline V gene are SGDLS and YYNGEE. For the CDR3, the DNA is TGTGCCAGCAGCGATGGACTAGGCTCCTACAATGAGCAGTTCTTC. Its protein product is CASSDGLGSYNEQFF.

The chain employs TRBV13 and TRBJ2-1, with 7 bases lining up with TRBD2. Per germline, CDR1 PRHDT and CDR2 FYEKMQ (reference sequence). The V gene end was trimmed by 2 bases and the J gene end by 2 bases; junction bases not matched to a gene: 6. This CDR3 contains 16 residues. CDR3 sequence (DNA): TGTGCCAGCAGCTTATCCGGACTAGGGGCCTACAATGAGCAGTTCTTC. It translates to CASSLSGLGAYNEQFF.

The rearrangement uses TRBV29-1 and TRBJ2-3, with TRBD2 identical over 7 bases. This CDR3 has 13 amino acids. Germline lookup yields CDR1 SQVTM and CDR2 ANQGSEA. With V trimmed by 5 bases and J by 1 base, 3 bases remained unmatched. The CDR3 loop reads CSVSGGRTDTQYF. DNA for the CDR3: TGCAGCGTTTCGGGAGGTCGCACAGATACGCAGTATTTT.

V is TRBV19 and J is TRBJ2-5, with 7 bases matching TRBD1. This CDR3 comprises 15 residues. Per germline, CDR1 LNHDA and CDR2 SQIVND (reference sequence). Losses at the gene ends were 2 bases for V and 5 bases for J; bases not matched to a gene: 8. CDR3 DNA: TGTGCCAGTAGTATATCAGACAGGGTAGGGGAGACCCAGTACTTC. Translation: CASSISDRVGETQYF.

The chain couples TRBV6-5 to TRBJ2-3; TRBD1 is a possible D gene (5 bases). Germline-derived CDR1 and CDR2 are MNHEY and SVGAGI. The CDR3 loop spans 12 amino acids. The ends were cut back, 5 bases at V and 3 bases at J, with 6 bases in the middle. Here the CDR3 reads CASSKGTDTQYF. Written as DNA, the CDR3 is TGTGCCAGCAGTAAGGGGACAGATACGCAGTATTTT.

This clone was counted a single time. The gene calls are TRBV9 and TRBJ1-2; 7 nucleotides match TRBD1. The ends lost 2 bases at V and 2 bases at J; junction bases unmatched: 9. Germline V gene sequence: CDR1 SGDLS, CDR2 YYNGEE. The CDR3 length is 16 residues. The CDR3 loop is CASSVDRDRLNYGYTF. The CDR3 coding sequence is TGTGCCAGCAGCGTGGATAGGGACAGACTGAACTATGGCTACACCTTC. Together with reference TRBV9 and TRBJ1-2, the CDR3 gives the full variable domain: DSGVTQTPKHLITATGQRVTLRCSPRSGDLSVYWYQQSLDQGLQFLIQYYNGEERAKGNILERFSAQQFPDLHSELNLSSLELGDSALYFCASSVDRDRLNYGYTFGSGTRLTVV.

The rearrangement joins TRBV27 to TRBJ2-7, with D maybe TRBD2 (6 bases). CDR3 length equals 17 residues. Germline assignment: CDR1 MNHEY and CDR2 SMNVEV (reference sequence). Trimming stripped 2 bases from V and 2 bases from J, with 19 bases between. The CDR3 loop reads CASSLTNPGAQTYEQYF. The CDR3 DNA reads TGTGCCAGCAGTTTAACGAATCCGGGAGCCCAAACCTACGAGCAGTACTTC.

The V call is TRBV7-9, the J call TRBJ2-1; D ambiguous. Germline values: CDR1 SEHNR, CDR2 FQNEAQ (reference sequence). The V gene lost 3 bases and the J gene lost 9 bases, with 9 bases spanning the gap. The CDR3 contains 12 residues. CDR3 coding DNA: TGTGCCAGCAGCTTCCGGAGTGGTGAGCAGTTCTTC. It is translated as CASSFRSGEQFF.

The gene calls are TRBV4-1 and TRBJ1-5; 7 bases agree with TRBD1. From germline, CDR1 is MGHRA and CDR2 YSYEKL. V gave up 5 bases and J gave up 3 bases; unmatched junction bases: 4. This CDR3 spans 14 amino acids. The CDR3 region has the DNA TGCGCCAGCAGCTCAGACAGGGCCAATCAGCCCCAGCATTTT. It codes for CASSSDRANQPQHF.